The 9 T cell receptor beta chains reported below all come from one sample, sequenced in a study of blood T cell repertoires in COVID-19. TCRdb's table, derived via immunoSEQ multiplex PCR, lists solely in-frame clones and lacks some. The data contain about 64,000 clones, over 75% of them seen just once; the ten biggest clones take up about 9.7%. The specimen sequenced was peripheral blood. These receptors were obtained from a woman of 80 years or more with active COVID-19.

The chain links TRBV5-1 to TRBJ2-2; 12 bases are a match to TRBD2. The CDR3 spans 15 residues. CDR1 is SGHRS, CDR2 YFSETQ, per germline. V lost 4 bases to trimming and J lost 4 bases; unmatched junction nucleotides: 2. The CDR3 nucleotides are TGCGCCAGCAGCGCGGGACTAGCGGGCACCGGGGAGCTGTTTTTT. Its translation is CASSAGLAGTGELFF.

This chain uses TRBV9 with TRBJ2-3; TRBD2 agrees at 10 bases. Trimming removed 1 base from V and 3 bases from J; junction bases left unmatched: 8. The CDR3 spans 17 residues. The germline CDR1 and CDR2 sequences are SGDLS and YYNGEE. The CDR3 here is CASSVLSGLALTDTQYF. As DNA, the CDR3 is TGTGCCAGCAGCGTACTCTCGGGACTAGCGCTGACAGATACGCAGTATTTT.

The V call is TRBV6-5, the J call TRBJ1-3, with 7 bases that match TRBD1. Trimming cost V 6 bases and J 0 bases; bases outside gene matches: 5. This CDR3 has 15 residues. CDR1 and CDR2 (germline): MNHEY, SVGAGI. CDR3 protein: CASRPTGNSGNTIYF. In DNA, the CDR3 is TGTGCCAGCAGACCGACAGGGAACTCTGGAAACACCATATATTTT.

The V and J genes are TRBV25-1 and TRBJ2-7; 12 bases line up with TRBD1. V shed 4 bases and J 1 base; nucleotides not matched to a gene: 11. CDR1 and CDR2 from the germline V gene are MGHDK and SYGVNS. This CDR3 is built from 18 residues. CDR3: CASSARPGTGGLSYEQYF. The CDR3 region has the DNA TGTGCCAGCAGTGCCCGTCCCGGGACAGGGGGCTTATCCTACGAGCAGTACTTC.

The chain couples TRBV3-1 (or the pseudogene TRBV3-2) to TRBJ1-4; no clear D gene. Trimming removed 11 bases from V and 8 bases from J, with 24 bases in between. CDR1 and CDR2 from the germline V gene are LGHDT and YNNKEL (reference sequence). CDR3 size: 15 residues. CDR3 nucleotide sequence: TGTGCCCGCGTTCCCTCTCGGGAGGACGGGGAAAAACTGTTTTTT. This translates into CARVPSREDGEKLFF.

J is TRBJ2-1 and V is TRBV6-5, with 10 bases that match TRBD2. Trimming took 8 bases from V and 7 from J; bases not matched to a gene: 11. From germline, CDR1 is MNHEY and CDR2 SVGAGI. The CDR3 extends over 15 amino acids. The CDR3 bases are TGTGCCAGCCGACCCTCTAGCGGGAGTGGAAATGAGCAGTTCTTC. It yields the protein CASRPSSGSGNEQFF.

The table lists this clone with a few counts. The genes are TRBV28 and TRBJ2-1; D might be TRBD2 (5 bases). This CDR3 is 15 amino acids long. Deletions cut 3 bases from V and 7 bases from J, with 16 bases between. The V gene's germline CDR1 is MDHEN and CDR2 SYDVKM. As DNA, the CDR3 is TGTGCCAGCAGTTTCGGCTGGACTTCGGTGAATGAGCAGTTCTTC. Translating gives CASSFGWTSVNEQFF.

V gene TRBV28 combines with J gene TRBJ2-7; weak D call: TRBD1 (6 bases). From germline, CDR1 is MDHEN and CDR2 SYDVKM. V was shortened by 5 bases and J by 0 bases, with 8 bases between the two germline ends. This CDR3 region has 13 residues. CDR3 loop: CASSGTTSYEQYF. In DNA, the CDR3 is TGTGCCAGCAGTGGGACAACCTCCTACGAGCAGTACTTC. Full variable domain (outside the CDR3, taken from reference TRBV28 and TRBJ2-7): DVKVTQSSRYLVKRTGEKVFLECVQDMDHENMFWYRQDPGLGLRLIYFSYDVKMKEKGDIPEGYSVSREKKERFSLILESASTNQTSMYLCASSGTTSYEQYFGPGTRLTVT.

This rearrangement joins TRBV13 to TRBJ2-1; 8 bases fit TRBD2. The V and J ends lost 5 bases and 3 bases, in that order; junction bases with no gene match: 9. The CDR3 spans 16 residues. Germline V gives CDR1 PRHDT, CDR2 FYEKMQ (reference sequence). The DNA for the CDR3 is TGTGCCAGCAGCACAGAAGATAGCGGGATCTACAATGAGCAGTTCTTC. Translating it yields CASSTEDSGIYNEQFF.